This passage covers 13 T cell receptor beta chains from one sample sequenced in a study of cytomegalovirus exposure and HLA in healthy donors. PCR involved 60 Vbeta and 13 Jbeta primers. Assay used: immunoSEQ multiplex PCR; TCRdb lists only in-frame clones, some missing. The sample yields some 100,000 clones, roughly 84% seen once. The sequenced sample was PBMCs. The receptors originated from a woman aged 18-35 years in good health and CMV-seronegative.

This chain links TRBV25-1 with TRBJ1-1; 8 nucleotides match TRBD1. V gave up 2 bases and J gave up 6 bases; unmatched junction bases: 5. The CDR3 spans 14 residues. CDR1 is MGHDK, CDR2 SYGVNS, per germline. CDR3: CASSEGGQGAEAFF. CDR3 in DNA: TGTGCCAGCAGTGAAGGTGGACAGGGAGCTGAAGCTTTCTTT.

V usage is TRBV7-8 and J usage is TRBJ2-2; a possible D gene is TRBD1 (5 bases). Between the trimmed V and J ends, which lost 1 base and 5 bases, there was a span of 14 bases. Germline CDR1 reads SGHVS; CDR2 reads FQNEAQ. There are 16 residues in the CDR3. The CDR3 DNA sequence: TGTGCCAGCAGCTTAGTCCCAGGGATTTTAACCGGGGAGCTGTTTTTT. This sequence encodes CASSLVPGILTGELFF.

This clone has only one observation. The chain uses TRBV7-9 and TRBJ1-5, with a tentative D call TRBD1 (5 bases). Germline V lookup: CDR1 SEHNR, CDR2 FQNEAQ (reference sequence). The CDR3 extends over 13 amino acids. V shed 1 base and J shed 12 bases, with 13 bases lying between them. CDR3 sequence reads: CASSLEGLGYQHF. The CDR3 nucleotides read TGTGCCAGCAGCTTAGAGGGGCTGGGTTACCAGCATTTT.

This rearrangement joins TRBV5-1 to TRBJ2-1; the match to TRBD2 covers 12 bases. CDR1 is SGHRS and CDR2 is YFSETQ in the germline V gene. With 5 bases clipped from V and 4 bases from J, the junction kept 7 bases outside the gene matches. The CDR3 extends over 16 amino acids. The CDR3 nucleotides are TGCGCCAGCAGGGCCCGGACTAGCGGGACATACAATGAGCAGTTCTTC. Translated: CASRARTSGTYNEQFF. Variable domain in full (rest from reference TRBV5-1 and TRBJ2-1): KAGVTQTPRYLIKTRGQQVTLSCSPISGHRSVSWYQQTPGQGLQFLFEYFSETQRNKGNFPGRFSGRQFSNSRSEMNVSTLELGDSALYLCASRARTSGTYNEQFFGPGTRLTVL.

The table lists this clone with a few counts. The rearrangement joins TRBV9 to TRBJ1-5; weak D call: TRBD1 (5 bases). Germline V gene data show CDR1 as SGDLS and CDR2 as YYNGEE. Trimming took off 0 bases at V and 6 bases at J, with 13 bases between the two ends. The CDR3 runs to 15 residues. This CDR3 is CASSVGAGLSQPQHF. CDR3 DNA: TGTGCCAGCAGCGTAGGCGCAGGGCTAAGTCAGCCCCAGCATTTT.

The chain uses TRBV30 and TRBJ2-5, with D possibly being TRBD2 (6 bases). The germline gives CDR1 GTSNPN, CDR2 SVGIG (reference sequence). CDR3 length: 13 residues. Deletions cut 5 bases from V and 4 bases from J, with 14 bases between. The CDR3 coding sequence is TGTGCCTGGGGGACTGCATCTACAGAGACCCAGTACTTC. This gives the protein CAWGTASTETQYF. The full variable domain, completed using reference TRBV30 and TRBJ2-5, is SQTIHQWPATLVQPVGSPLSLECTVEGTSNPNLYWYRQAAGRGLQLLFYSVGIGQISSEVPQNLSASRPQDRQFILSSKKLLLSDSGFYLCAWGTASTETQYFGPGTRLLVL.

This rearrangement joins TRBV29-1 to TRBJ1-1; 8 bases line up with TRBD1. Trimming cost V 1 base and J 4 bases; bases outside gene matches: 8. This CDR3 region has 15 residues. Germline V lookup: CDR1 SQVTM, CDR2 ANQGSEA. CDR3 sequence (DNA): TGCAGCGTTGAAGCCGCGGGACAGGACCTCACTGAAGCTTTCTTT. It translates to CSVEAAGQDLTEAFF.

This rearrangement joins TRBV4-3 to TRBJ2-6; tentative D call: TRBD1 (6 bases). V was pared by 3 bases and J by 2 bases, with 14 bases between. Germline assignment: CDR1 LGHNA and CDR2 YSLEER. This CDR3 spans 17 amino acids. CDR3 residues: CASSHDTGIAGANVLTF. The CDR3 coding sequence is TGCGCCAGCAGCCACGACACAGGGATAGCTGGGGCCAACGTCCTGACTTTC.

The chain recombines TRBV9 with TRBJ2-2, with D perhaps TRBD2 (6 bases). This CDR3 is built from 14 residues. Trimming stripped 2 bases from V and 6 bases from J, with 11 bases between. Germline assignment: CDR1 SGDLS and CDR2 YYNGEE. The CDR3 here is CASSVEGPPGELFF. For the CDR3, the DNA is TGTGCCAGCAGCGTGGAGGGGCCCCCCGGGGAGCTGTTTTTT.

This CDR3 is CASSDSGQEIDSGNTIYF. DNA of the CDR3: TGTGCCAGCAGCGACTCTGGACAGGAGATAGACTCTGGAAACACCATATATTTT. The gene calls are TRBV9 and TRBJ1-3, with 7 bases identical to TRBD1. Germline CDR1 reads SGDLS; CDR2 reads YYNGEE. After removal of 3 bases from V and 0 bases from J, the junction contained 12 bases not matched to a gene. The CDR3 has 18 amino acids.

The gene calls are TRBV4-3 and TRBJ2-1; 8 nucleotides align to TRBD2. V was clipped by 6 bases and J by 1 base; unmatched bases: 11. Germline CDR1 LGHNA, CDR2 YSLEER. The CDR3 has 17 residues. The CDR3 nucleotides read TGCGCCAGCAGTAAAGGGCAGCGGGAGTCTTCCTACAATGAGCAGTTCTTC. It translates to CASSKGQRESSYNEQFF.

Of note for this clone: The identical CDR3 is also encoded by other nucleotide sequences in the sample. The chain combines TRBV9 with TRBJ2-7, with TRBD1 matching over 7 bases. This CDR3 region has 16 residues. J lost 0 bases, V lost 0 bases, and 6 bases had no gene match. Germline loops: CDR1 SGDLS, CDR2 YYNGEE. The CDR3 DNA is TGTGCCAGCAGCGTAGCTACGGACAGGCACTCCTACGAGCAGTACTTC. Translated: CASSVATDRHSYEQYF.

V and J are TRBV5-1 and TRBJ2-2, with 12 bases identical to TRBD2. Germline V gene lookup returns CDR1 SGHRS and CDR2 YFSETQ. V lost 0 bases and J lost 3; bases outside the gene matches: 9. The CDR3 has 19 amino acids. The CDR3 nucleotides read TGCGCCAGCAGCTTGGGCCTAGCGGGAGGGCCAAGGGACACCGGGGAGCTGTTTTTT. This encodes CASSLGLAGGPRDTGELFF. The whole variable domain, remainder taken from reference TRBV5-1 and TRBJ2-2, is KAGVTQTPRYLIKTRGQQVTLSCSPISGHRSVSWYQQTPGQGLQFLFEYFSETQRNKGNFPGRFSGRQFSNSRSEMNVSTLELGDSALYLCASSLGLAGGPRDTGELFFGEGSRLTVL.